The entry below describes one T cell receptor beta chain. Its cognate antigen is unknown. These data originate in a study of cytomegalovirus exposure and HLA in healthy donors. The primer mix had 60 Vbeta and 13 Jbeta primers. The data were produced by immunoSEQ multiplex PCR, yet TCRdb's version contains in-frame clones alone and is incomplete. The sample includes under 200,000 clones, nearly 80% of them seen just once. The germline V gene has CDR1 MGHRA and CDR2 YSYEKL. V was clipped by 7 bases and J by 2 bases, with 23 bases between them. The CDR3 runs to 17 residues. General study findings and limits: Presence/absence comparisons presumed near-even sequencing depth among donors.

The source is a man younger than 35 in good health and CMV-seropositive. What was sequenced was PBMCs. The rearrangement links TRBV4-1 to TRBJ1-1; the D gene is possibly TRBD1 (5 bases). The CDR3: CASNPERVLQGNTEAFF. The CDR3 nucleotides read TGCGCCAGCAACCCGGAACGGGTTCTGCAGGGAAACACTGAAGCTTTCTTT.